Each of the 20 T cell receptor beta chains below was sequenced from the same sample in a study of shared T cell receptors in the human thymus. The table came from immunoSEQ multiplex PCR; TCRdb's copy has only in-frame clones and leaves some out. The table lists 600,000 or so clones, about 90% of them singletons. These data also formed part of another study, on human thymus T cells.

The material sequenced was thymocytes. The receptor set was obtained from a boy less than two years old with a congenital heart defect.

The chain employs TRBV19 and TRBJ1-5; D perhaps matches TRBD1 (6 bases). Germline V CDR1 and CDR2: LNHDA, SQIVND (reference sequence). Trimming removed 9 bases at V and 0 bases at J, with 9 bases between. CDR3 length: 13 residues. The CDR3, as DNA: TGTGCCAGCAGGGGTTGTAGCAATCAGCCCCAGCATTTT. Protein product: CASRGCSNQPQHF.

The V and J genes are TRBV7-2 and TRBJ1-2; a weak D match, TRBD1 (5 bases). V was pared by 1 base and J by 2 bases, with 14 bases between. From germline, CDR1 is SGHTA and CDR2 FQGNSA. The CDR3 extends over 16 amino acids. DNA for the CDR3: TGTGCCAGCAGCTTAGGAGTCACAGGTTCAAACTATGGCTACACCTTC. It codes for CASSLGVTGSNYGYTF.

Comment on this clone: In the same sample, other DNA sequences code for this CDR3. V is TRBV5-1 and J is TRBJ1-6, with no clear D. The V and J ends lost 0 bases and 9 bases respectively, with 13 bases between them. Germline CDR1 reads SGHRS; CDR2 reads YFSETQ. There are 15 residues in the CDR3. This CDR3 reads CASSLGPAGISPLHF. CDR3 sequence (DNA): TGCGCCAGCAGCTTGGGGCCGGCAGGAATTTCACCCCTCCACTTT.

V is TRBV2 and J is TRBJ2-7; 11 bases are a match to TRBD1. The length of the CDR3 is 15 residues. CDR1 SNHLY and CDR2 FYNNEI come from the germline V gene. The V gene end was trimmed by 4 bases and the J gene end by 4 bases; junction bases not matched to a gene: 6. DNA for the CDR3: TGTGCCAGCAGTGCCCTCGGACAGGGGGCGTACGAGCAGTACTTC. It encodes CASSALGQGAYEQYF.

The CDR3 sequence: CASSPLRIYEQYF. The DNA for the CDR3 is TGTGCCAGCAGCCCACTTAGAATTTACGAGCAGTACTTC. The chain uses TRBV7-8 and TRBJ2-7; D uncertain. Germline assignment: CDR1 SGHVS and CDR2 FQNEAQ. The CDR3 is made up of 13 amino acids. Trimming removed 5 bases at V and 4 bases at J, with 12 bases between.

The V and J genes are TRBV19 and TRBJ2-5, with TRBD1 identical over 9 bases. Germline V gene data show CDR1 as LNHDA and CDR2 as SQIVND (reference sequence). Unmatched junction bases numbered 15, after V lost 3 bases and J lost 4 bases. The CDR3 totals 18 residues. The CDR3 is CASSIEVVGQGRLETQYF. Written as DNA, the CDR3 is TGTGCCAGTAGTATTGAGGTCGTAGGACAGGGGAGATTAGAGACCCAGTACTTC.

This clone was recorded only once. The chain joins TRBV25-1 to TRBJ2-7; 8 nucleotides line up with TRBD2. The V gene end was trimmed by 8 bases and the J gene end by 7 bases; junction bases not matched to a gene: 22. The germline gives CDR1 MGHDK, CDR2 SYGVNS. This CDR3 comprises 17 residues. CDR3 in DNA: TGTGCCAGCCATCCCACCATGCCTAGCGGGCTACATGAGGAGCAGTACTTC. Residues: CASHPTMPSGLHEEQYF.

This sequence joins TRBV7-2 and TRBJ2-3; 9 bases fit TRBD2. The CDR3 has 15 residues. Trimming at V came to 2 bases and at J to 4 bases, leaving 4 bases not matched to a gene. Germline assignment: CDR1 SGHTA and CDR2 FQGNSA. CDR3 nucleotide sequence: TGTGCCAGCAGCTTACGGGGCGGGAGGGCAGATACGCAGTATTTT. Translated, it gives CASSLRGGRADTQYF.

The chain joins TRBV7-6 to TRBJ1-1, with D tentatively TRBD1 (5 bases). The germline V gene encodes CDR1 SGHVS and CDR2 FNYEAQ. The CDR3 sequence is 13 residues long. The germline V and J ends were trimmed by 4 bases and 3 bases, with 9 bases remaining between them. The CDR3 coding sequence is TGTGCCAGCAGCTACAGGTATGACACTGAAGCTTTCTTT. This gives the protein CASSYRYDTEAFF.

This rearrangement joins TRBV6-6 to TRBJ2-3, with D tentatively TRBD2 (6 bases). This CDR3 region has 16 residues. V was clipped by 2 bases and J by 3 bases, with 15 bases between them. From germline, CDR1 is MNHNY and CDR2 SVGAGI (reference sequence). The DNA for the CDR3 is TGTGCCAGCAGTTACGATCCTAGCGAGCTAACAGATACGCAGTATTTT. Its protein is CASSYDPSELTDTQYF.

CDR3 loop: CASRHFLEVLNEQYF. The DNA for the CDR3 is TGTGCCAGCAGACACTTTTTAGAGGTTCTGAACGAGCAGTACTTC. V gene TRBV5-6 combines with J gene TRBJ2-7; no reliable D call. Trimming left V 5 bases short and J 5 bases short, with 20 bases between. The CDR3 is 15 amino acids. From germline, CDR1 is SGHDT and CDR2 YYEEEE.

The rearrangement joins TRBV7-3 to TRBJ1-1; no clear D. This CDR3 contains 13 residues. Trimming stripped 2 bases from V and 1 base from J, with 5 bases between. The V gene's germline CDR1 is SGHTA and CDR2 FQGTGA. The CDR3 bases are TGTGCCAGCAGCTTACGAGCGAACACTGAAGCTTTCTTT. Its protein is CASSLRANTEAFF.

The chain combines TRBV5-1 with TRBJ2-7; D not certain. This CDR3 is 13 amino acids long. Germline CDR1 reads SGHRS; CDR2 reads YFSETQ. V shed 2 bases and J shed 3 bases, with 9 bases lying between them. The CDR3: CASSFGSVYEQYF. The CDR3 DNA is TGCGCCAGCAGCTTCGGGTCAGTCTACGAGCAGTACTTC.

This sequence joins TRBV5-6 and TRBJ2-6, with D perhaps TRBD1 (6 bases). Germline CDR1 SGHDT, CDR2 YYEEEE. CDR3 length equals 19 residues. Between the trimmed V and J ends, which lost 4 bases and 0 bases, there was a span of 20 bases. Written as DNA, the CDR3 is TGTGCCAGCAGCCTCGACCACCAGGGGAAAGGCTCTGGGGCCAACGTCCTGACTTTC. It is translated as CASSLDHQGKGSGANVLTF.

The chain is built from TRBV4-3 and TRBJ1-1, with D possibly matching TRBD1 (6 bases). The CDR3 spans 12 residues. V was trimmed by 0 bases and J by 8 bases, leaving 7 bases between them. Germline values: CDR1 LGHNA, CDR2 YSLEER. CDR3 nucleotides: TGCGCCAGCAGCCAAGATCAGGGGGAAGCTTTCTTT. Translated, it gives CASSQDQGEAFF.

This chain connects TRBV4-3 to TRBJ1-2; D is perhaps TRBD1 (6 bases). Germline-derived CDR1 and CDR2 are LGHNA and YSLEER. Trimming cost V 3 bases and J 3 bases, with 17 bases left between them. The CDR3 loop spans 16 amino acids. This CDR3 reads CASSQDGQSDDYGYTF. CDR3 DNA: TGCGCCAGCAGCCAGGACGGACAGTCCGATGACTATGGCTACACCTTC.

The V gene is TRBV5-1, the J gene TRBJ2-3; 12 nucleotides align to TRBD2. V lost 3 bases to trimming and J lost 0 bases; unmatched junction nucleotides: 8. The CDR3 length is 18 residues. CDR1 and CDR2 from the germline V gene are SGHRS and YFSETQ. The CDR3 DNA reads TGCGCCAGCAGCTACTCCCCCACTAGCGGGGGGAGCACAGATACGCAGTATTTT. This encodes CASSYSPTSGGSTDTQYF.

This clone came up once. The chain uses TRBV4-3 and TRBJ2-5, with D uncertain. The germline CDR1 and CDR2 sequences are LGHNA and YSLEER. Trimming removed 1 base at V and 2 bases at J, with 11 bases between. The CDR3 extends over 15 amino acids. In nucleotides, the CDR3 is TGCGCCAGCAGCCAAGTCGCTTCCAGTCAAGAGACCCAGTACTTC. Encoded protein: CASSQVASSQETQYF.

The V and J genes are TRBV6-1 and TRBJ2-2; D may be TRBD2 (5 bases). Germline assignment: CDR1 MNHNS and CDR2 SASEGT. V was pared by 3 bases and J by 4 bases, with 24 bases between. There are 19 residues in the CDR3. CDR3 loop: CASSDPLKFRGFGTGELFF. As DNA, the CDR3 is TGTGCCAGCAGTGACCCTCTCAAATTTCGAGGGTTCGGCACCGGGGAGCTGTTTTTT.

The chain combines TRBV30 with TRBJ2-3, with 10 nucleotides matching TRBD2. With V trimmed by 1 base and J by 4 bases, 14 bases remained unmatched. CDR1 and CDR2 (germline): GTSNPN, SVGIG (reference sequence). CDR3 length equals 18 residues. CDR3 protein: CAWSGKREGQLPPDTQYF. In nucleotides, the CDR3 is TGTGCCTGGAGTGGGAAGCGGGAGGGCCAGCTGCCCCCAGATACGCAGTATTTT.